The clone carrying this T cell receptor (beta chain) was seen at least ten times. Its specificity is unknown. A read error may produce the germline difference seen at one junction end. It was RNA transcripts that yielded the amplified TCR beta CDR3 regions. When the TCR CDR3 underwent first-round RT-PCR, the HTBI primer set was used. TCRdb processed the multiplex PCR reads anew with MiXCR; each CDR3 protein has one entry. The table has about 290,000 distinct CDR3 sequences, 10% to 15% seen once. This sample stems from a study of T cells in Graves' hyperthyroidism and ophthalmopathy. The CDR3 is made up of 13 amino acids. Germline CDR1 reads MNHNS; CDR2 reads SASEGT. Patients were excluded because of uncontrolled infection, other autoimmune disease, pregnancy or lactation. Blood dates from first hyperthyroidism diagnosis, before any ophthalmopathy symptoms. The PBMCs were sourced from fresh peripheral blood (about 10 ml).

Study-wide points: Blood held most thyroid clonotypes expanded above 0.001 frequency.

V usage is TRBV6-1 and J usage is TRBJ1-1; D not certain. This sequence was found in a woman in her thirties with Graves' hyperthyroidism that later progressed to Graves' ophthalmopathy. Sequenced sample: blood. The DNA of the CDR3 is TGTGCCAACAGTTTTGGACGTACCTCTGAAGCTTTCTTT. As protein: CANSFGRTSEAFF.